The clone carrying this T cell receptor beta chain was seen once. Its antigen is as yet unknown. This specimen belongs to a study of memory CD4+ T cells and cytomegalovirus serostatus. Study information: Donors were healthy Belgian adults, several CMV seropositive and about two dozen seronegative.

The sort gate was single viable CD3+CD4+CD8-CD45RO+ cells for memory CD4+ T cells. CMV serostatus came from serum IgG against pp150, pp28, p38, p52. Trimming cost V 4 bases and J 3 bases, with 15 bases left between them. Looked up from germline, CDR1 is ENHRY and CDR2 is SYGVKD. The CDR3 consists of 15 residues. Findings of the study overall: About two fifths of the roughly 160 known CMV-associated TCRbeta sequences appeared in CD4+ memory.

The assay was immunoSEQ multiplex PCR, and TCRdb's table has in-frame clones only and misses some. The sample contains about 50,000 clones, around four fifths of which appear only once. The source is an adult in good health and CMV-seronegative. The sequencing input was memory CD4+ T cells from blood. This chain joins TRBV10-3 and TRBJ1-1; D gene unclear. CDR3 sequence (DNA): TGTGCCATCAGTGTTTCTTTGGAGGAGTACACTGAAGCTTTCTTT. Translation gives CAISVSLEEYTEAFF.